The T cell receptor beta chain under discussion was sequenced for a study of T cell responses to AZD1222 COVID-19 vaccine. General study findings and limits: There were mostly white British donors and more females than males, and clonal diversity was possibly underestimated. Researchers report vaccine-associated CD4 TCRs spanning spike, with dominance at 160-218 and 743-854. The number of AZD1222 recipients seropositive at baseline was only 5 to 7.

This CDR3 is 15 amino acids long. V gave up 6 bases and J gave up 0 bases; unmatched junction bases: 7. Germline assignment: CDR1 MNHEY and CDR2 SMNVEV (reference sequence). Details on this clone: What it binds is not known.

Second doses at about 4 or about 12 weeks were pooled. Using immunoSEQ multiplex PCR, the repertoire was profiled, and TCRdb retains in-frame clones only, with some absent. This table holds 90,000 to 100,000 clones, approximately 84% found once. The chain couples TRBV27 to TRBJ1-2, with 7 bases that match TRBD1. The clonotype originates from an adult who received the AZD1222 COVID-19 vaccine. The sample consisted of peripheral blood, taken 28 days after the second AZD1222 dose. As DNA, the CDR3 is TGTGCCAGCAGGCCCCGACAGGGAACTAACTATGGCTACACCTTC. Its protein is CASRPRQGTNYGYTF.